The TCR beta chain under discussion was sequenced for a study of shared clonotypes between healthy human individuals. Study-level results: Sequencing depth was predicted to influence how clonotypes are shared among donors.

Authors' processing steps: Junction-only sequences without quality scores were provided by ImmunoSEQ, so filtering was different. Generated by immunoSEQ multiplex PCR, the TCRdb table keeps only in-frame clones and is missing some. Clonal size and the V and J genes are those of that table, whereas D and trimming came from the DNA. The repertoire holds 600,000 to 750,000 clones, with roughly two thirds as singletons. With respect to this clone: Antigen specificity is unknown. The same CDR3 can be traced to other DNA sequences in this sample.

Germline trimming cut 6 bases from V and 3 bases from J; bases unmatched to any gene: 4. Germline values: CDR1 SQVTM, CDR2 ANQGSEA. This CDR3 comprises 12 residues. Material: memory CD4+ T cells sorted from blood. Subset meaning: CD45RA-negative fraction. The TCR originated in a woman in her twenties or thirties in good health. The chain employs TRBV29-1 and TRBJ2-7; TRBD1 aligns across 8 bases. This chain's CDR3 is CSVLTGGYEQYF. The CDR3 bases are TGCAGCGTCCTTACAGGGGGCTACGAGCAGTACTTC.